One and the same sample provided the 21 T cell receptor beta chains below, sequenced in a study of OX40 agonist ivuxolimab in advanced cancers. Sequencing was performed with immunoSEQ multiplex PCR; in TCRdb, only in-frame clones are kept and a portion is missing. Of roughly 86,000 clones listed, about 87% are singletons. The sequencing used CD4+ or CD8+ T cells sorted from blood, collected in a trial of the OX40 agonist ivuxolimab. The receptors shown here come from an adult with an advanced solid tumor such as melanoma, head and neck, liver or kidney cancer.

The CDR3 coding sequence is TGCGCCAGCAGTGAGCCCCTAGACACTGAAGCTTTCTTT. Protein: CASSEPLDTEAFF. The chain has TRBV10-1 and TRBJ1-1; D call uncertain. The CDR3 is 13 amino acids. The germline V gene encodes CDR1 WNHNN and CDR2 SYGVQD (reference sequence). Deletions cut 2 bases from V and 3 bases from J, with 7 bases between.

V gene TRBV6-1 combines with J gene TRBJ2-3, with no clear D. CDR3 size: 11 residues. The V end was cut by 7 bases, the J end by 0 bases, with 2 bases between. The germline CDR1 and CDR2 sequences are MNHNS and SASEGT. The CDR3 bases are TGTGCCAGCACTAGCACAGATACGCAGTATTTT. It encodes CASTSTDTQYF.

The J gene is TRBJ1-2, the V gene TRBV28; D is perhaps TRBD1 (6 bases). Germline V CDR1 and CDR2: MDHEN, SYDVKM. The ends were cut back, 3 bases at V and 0 bases at J, with 8 bases in the middle. The CDR3 covers 14 residues. The CDR3 loop is CASSFGQTNYGYTF. CDR3 nucleotide sequence: TGTGCCAGCAGTTTTGGACAGACTAACTATGGCTACACCTTC.

This chain uses TRBV9 with TRBJ2-1; 7 bases line up with TRBD2. The CDR3 covers 15 residues. The germline CDR1 and CDR2 sequences are SGDLS and YYNGEE. The V segment lost 0 bases and the J segment 6 bases; nucleotides outside the gene matches: 6. The CDR3 here is CASSVGAGEVNEQFF. The CDR3, as DNA: TGTGCCAGCAGCGTAGGGGCGGGAGAGGTCAATGAGCAGTTCTTC.

The chain joins TRBV7-8 to TRBJ1-1; D possibly corresponds to TRBD1 (6 bases). The germline CDR1 and CDR2 sequences are SGHVS and FQNEAQ. The CDR3 consists of 15 residues. Trimming cost V 0 bases and J 1 base, with 9 bases left between them. CDR3 bases: TGTGCCAGCAGCTTAGCGGACAGAGCGAACACTGAAGCTTTCTTT. Its translation is CASSLADRANTEAFF.

The genes are TRBV2 and TRBJ2-7, with unresolved D. The germline V and J ends were trimmed by 6 bases and 3 bases, with 15 bases remaining between them. Germline CDR1 and CDR2: SNHLY and FYNNEI. This CDR3 comprises 14 residues. The CDR3: CASSLQGPLYEQYF. The DNA for the CDR3 is TGTGCCAGCAGCTTGCAAGGTCCTCTCTACGAGCAGTACTTC.

This chain uses TRBV19 with TRBJ2-1; D possibly corresponds to TRBD2 (5 bases). The CDR3 loop spans 13 amino acids. The germline gives CDR1 LNHDA, CDR2 SQIVND (reference sequence). Trimming removed 10 bases from V and 1 base from J, with 11 bases in between. The CDR3 spells CATASGSYNEQFF. The DNA for the CDR3 is TGTGCCACCGCGAGCGGATCCTACAATGAGCAGTTCTTC.

This chain joins TRBV9 and TRBJ1-5; tentatively, D is TRBD1 (5 bases). CDR1 and CDR2 from the germline V gene are SGDLS and YYNGEE. Trimming shortened V by 0 bases and J by 6 bases, and 13 bases separated the two germline ends. This CDR3 is built from 15 residues. The CDR3 protein is CASSVDFGAFQPQHF. The CDR3 DNA reads TGTGCCAGCAGCGTAGATTTCGGGGCGTTTCAGCCCCAGCATTTT.

This chain connects TRBV4-1 to TRBJ2-7; the match to TRBD1 covers 9 bases. Looked up from germline, CDR1 is MGHRA and CDR2 is YSYEKL. This CDR3 is 16 amino acids long. V gave up 3 bases and J gave up 4 bases; unmatched junction bases: 10. CDR3: CASSHQAPGQGYEQYF. CDR3 nucleotide sequence: TGCGCCAGCAGCCATCAGGCCCCGGGACAGGGTTACGAGCAGTACTTC.

The J gene is TRBJ1-1, the V gene TRBV11-2; the D is unclear. This CDR3 region has 13 residues. The V end lost 3 bases, the J end lost 1 base, and 6 bases lay between the germline ends. Germline values: CDR1 SGHAT, CDR2 FQNNGV. CDR3 region: CASSLEGNTEAFF. As DNA, the CDR3 is TGTGCCAGCAGCTTGGAAGGGAACACTGAAGCTTTCTTT.

The rearrangement links TRBV25-1 to TRBJ1-5, with TRBD1 matching 7 bases. The CDR3 covers 15 residues. Germline lookup yields CDR1 MGHDK and CDR2 SYGVNS. With 8 bases clipped from V and 1 base from J, the junction kept 8 bases outside the gene matches. CDR3 sequence reads: CASPTNRGSNQPQHF. The CDR3, as DNA: TGTGCCAGCCCAACAAACAGGGGAAGCAATCAGCCCCAGCATTTT.

J is TRBJ1-5 and V is TRBV28; D gene unclear. The germline V and J ends were trimmed by 7 bases and 2 bases, with 18 bases remaining between them. This CDR3 has 16 residues. The V gene's germline CDR1 is MDHEN and CDR2 SYDVKM. As DNA, the CDR3 is TGTGCCAGCACACACGACTCCCGAAGGGGCAATCAGCCCCAGCATTTT. Translated, it gives CASTHDSRRGNQPQHF. Supplemented by reference TRBV28 and TRBJ1-5, the full variable domain reads DVKVTQSSRYLVKRTGEKVFLECVQDMDHENMFWYRQDPGLGLRLIYFSYDVKMKEKGDIPEGYSVSREKKERFSLILESASTNQTSMYLCASTHDSRRGNQPQHFGDGTRLSIL.

The table lists this clone with a few counts. This chain joins TRBV6-1 and TRBJ1-2; D might be TRBD1 (5 bases). Germline CDR1 and CDR2: MNHNS and SASEGT. Trimming removed 4 bases from V and 8 bases from J, with 8 bases in between. There are 11 residues in the CDR3. The chain's CDR3 is CASSGQIGYTF. The CDR3 nucleotides are TGTGCCAGCAGTGGACAGATCGGCTACACCTTC.

The J gene is TRBJ2-1, the V gene TRBV27; 10 bases fit TRBD2. This CDR3 has 13 residues. Germline CDR1 MNHEY, CDR2 SMNVEV (reference sequence). V shed 10 bases, J shed 6 bases, and the junction held 6 bases outside the gene matches. CDR3 protein: CATRLAGSNEQFF. CDR3 coding DNA: TGTGCCACCAGACTAGCGGGTAGCAATGAGCAGTTCTTC.

The chain couples TRBV7-3 to TRBJ2-7, with TRBD2 matching over 13 bases. This CDR3 is built from 16 residues. Looked up from germline, CDR1 is SGHTA and CDR2 is FQGTGA. With 5 bases clipped from V and 4 bases from J, the junction kept 8 bases outside the gene matches. CDR3 DNA sequence: TGTGCCAGCAGCCCAACCGGGACTAGCGGGATGTACGAGCAGTACTTC. It encodes CASSPTGTSGMYEQYF.

This chain uses TRBV30 with TRBJ1-5, with TRBD1 matching over 10 bases. Trimming at V came to 2 bases and at J to 6 bases, leaving 1 base not matched to a gene. This CDR3 comprises 13 residues. Germline CDR1 GTSNPN, CDR2 SVGIG (reference sequence). The CDR3 nucleotides are TGTGCCTGGAGTAGGACAGGGGGTCAGCCCCAGCATTTT. Its protein is CAWSRTGGQPQHF.

Points on this clone: Sequence at one end of the junction differs from germline and may be a read error. The rearrangement uses TRBV7-9 and TRBJ1-2, with D possibly being TRBD1 (6 bases). CDR3 size: 13 residues. CDR1 SEHNR and CDR2 FQNEAQ come from the germline V gene (reference sequence). The CDR3 is CASSLGQSYGYTF. Here the CDR3 DNA reads TGTGCCAGCAGTTTAGGACAGAGCTATGGCTACACCTTC.

The chain couples TRBV29-1 to TRBJ2-7, with no clear D. Trimming stripped 6 bases from V and 3 bases from J, with 9 bases between. Looked up from germline, CDR1 is SQVTM and CDR2 is ANQGSEA. The CDR3 is made up of 11 amino acids. The CDR3 DNA is TGCAGCGTAGTGGACGACTACGAGCAGTACTTC. It is translated as CSVVDDYEQYF.

This clone was detected only once. The chain uses TRBV27 and TRBJ2-1, with 8 bases that match TRBD2. The V segment lost 6 bases and the J segment 0 bases; nucleotides outside the gene matches: 13. Germline assignment: CDR1 MNHEY and CDR2 SMNVEV (reference sequence). The CDR3 is 18 residues long. The CDR3 coding sequence is TGTGCCAGCAGCTTAGACCTAACTAGCGGTGGCTCCTACAATGAGCAGTTCTTC. Its translation is CASSLDLTSGGSYNEQFF.

V is TRBV28 and J is TRBJ1-5, with 8 bases lining up with TRBD1. CDR1 and CDR2 (germline): MDHEN, SYDVKM. V gave up 4 bases and J gave up 6 bases; unmatched junction bases: 8. The length of the CDR3 is 15 residues. The CDR3 spells CASSSISGGGQPQHF. The CDR3 bases are TGTGCCAGCAGTTCAATATCAGGGGGCGGTCAGCCCCAGCATTTT.

This chain joins TRBV6-5 and TRBJ2-7, with a possible D match to TRBD2 (5 bases). CDR3 length: 13 residues. V gave up 0 bases and J gave up 11 bases, with 14 bases separating them. CDR1 and CDR2 (germline): MNHEY, SVGAGI. The CDR3 DNA is TGTGCCAGCAGTTACTCGAATAGCGAGACCGAGTACTTC. This sequence encodes CASSYSNSETEYF.